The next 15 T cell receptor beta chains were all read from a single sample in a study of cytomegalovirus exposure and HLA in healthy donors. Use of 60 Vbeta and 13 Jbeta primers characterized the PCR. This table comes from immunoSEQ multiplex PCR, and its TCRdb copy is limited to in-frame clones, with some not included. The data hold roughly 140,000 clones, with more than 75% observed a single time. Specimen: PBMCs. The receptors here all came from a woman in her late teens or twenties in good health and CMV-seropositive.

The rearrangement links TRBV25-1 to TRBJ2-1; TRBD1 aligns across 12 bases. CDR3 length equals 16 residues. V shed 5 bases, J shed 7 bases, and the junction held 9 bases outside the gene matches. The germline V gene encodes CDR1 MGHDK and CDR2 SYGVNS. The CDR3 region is CASSYLRDRGPNEQFF. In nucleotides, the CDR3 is TGTGCCAGCAGTTACTTACGGGACAGGGGGCCTAATGAGCAGTTCTTC.

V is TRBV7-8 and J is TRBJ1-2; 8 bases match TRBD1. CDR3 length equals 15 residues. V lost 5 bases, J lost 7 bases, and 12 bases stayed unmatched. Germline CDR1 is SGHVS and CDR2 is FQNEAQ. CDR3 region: CASSPIGQGAFGYTF. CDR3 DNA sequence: TGTGCCAGCAGCCCTATAGGGCAGGGGGCTTTTGGCTACACCTTC.

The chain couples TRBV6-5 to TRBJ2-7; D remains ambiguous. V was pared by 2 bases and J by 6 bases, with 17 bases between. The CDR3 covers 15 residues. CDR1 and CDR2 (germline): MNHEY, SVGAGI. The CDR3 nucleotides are TGTGCCAGCAGTTACCTCGGTCCCACCTCTTTCGAGCAGTACTTC. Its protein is CASSYLGPTSFEQYF.

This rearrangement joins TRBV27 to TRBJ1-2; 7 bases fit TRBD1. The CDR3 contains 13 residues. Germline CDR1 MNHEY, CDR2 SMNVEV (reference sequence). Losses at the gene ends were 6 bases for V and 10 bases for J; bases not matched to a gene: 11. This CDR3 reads CASSLTRGTAYTF. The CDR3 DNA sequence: TGTGCCAGCAGCTTAACTCGGGGGACAGCCTACACCTTC.

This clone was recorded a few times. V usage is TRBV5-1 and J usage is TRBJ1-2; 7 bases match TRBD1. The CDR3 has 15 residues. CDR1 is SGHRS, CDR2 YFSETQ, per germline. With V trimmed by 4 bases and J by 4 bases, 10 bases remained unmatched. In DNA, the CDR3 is TGCGCCAGCAGCGACAACAGGGGTATTGCCTATGGCTACACCTTC. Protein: CASSDNRGIAYGYTF.

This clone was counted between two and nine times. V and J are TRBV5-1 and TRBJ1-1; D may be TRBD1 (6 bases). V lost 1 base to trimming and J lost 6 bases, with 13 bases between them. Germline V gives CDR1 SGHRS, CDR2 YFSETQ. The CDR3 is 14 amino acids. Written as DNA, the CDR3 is TGCGCCAGCAGCTTGTTAGGGGGGGGAGCTGAAGCTTTCTTT. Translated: CASSLLGGGAEAFF. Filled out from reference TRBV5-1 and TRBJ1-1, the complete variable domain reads KAGVTQTPRYLIKTRGQQVTLSCSPISGHRSVSWYQQTPGQGLQFLFEYFSETQRNKGNFPGRFSGRQFSNSRSEMNVSTLELGDSALYLCASSLLGGGAEAFFGQGTRLTVV.

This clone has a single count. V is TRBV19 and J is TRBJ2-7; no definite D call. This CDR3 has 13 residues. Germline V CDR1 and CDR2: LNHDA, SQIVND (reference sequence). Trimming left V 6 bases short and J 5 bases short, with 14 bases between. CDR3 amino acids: CASRRHESDEQYF. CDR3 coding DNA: TGTGCCAGTAGACGCCACGAATCGGACGAGCAGTACTTC.

This chain's CDR3 is CACERMRDEQYF. CDR3 DNA sequence: TGTGCCTGCGAACGGATGAGGGACGAGCAGTACTTC. The gene calls are TRBV30 and TRBJ2-7, with D possibly TRBD2 on 5 matching bases. The V gene lost 6 bases and the J gene lost 5 bases, with 14 bases spanning the gap. This CDR3 has 12 residues. Germline CDR1 is GTSNPN and CDR2 is SVGIG (reference sequence). The variable domain in full, with the rest retrieved from reference TRBV30 and TRBJ2-7, is SQTIHQWPATLVQPVGSPLSLECTVEGTSNPNLYWYRQAAGRGLQLLFYSVGIGQISSEVPQNLSASRPQDRQFILSSKKLLLSDSGFYLCACERMRDEQYFGPGTRLTVT.

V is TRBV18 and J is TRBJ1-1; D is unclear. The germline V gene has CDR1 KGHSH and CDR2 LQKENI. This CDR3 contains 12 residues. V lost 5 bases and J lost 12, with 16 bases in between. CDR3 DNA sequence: TGTGCCAGCTCAACCGGGAAAGCGGAGCCTTTCTTT. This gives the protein CASSTGKAEPFF.

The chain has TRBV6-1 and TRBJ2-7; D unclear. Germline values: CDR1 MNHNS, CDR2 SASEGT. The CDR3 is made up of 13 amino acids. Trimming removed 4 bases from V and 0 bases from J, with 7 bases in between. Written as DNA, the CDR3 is TGTGCCAGCAGTGGTGGCACCTCCTACGAGCAGTACTTC. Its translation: CASSGGTSYEQYF.

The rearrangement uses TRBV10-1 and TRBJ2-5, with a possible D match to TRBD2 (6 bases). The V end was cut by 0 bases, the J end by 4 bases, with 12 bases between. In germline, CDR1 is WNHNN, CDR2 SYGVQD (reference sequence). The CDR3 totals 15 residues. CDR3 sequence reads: CASSESKRGRETQYF. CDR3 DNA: TGCGCCAGCAGTGAGTCAAAACGGGGGAGAGAGACCCAGTACTTC.

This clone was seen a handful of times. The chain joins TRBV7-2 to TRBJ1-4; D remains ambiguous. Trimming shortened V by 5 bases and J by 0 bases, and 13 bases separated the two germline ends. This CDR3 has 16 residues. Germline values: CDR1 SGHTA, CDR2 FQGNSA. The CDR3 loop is CASSQGSGATNEKLFF. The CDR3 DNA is TGTGCCAGCAGCCAAGGGAGTGGGGCAACTAATGAAAAACTGTTTTTT.

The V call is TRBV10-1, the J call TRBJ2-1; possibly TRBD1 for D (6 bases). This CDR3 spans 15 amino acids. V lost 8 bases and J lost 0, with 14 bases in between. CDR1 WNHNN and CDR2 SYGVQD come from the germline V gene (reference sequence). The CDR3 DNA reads TGCGCCAGCCGACTTTGGGACACCTCCTACAATGAGCAGTTCTTC. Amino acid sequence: CASRLWDTSYNEQFF.

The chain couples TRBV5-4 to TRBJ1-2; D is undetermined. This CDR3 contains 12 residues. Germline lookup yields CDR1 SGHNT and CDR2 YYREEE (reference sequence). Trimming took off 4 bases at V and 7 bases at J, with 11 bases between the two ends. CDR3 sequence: CASSDGLSGYTF. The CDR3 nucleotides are TGTGCCAGCAGCGACGGGTTGTCTGGCTACACCTTC.

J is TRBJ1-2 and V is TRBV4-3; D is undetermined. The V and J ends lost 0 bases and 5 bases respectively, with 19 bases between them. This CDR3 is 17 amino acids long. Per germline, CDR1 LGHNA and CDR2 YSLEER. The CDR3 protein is CASSQEVGHFGGYGYTF. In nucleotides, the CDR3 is TGCGCCAGCAGCCAAGAGGTTGGGCACTTTGGAGGATATGGCTACACCTTC.